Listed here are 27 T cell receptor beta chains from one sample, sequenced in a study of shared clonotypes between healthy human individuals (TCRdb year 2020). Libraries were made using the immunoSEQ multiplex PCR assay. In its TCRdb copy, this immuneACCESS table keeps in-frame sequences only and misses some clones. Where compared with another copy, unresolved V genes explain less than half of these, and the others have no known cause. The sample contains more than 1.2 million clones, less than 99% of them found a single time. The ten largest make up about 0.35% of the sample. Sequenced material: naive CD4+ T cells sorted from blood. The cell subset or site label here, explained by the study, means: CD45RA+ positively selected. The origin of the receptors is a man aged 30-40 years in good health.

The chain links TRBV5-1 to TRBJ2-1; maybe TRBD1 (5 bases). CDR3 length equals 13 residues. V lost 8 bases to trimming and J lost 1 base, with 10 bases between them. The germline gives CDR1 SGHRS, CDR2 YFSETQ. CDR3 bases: TGCGCCAGTGCGAGACAGTCCTACAATGAGCAGTTCTTC. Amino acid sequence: CASARQSYNEQFF.

The CDR3 bases are TGTGCCAGCAGTAAACAGGGGGGCGAGCAGTACTTC. It is translated as CASSKQGGEQYF. The V and J genes are TRBV7-9 and TRBJ2-7, with 8 bases aligning to TRBD1. The CDR3 is 12 amino acids. The junction had 4 bases not matched to a gene; V was cut back by 6 bases and J by 6 bases. Germline CDR1 and CDR2: SEHNR and FQNEAQ (reference sequence).

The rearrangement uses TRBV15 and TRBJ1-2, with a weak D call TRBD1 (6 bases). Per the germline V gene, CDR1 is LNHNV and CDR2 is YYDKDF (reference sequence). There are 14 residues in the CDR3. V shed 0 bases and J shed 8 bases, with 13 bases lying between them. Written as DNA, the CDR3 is TGTGCCACCAGCAGAGATAGGGGGGCCGGCGGCTACACCTTC. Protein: CATSRDRGAGGYTF.

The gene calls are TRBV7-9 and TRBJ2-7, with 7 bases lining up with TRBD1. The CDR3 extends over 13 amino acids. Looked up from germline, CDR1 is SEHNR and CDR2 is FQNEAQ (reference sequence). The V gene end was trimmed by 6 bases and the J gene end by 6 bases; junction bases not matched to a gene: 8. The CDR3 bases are TGTGCCAGCAGGCGCAACACAGGGGCCGAGCAGTACTTC. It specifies CASRRNTGAEQYF. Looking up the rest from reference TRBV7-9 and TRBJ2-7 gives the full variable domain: DTGVSQNPRHKITKRGQNVTFRCDPISEHNRLYWYRQTLGQGPEFLTYFQNEAQLEKSRLLSDRFSAERPKGSFSTLEIQRTEQGDSAMYLCASRRNTGAEQYFGPGTRLTVT.

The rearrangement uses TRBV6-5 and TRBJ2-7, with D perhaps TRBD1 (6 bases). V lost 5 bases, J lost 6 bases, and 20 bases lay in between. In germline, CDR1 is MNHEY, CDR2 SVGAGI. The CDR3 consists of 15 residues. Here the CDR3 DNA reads TGTGCCAGCAGTACAAGCCCTGTGGGGGCGGGCGAGCAGTACTTC. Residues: CASSTSPVGAGEQYF.

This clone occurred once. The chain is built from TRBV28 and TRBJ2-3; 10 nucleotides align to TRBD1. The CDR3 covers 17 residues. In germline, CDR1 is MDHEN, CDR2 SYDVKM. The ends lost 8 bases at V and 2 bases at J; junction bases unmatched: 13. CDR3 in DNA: TGTGCCAGCCGGGACAGGGGTTTGAAAAAGGCCACAGATACGCAGTATTTT. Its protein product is CASRDRGLKKATDTQYF.

The CDR3 protein is CASSPPGSGRGQETQYF. The CDR3, as DNA: TGTGCCAGCTCACCGCCTGGTAGCGGGAGGGGTCAAGAGACCCAGTACTTC. The V and J genes are TRBV18 and TRBJ2-5; 11 bases map to TRBD2. From germline, CDR1 is KGHSH and CDR2 LQKENI. This CDR3 region has 17 residues. V was clipped by 3 bases and J by 2 bases; unmatched bases: 8.

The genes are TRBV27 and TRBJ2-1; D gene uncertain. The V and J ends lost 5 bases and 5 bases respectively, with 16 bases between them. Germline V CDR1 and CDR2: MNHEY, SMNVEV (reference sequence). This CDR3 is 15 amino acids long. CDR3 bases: TGTGCCAGCAGTCCGGGTGTGGGCGGCCACAATGAGCAGTTCTTC. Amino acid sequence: CASSPGVGGHNEQFF.

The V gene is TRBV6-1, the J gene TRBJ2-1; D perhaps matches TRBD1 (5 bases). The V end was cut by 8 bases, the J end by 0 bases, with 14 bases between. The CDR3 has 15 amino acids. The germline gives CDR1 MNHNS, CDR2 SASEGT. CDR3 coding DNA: TGTGCCAGCGGTCCCCTGACAGTCTCCTACAATGAGCAGTTCTTC. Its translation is CASGPLTVSYNEQFF.

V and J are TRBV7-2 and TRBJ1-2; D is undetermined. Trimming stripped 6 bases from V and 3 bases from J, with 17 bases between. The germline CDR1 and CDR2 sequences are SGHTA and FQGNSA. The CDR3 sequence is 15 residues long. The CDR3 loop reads CASRTEALGHYGYTF. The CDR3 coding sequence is TGTGCCAGCAGAACAGAAGCACTTGGCCACTATGGCTACACCTTC.

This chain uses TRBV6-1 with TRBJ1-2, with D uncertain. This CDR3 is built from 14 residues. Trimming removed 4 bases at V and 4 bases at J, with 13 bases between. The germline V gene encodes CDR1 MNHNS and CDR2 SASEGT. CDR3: CASSAIDAVYGYTF. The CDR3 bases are TGTGCCAGCAGTGCTATCGACGCGGTCTATGGCTACACCTTC.

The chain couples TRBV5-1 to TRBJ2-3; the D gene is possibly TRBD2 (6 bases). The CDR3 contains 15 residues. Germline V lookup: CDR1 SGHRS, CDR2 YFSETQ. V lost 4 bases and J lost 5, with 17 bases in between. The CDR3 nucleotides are TGCGCCAGCAGCAGGGATAGCGGAGTGAAAGATACGCAGTATTTT. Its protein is CASSRDSGVKDTQYF.

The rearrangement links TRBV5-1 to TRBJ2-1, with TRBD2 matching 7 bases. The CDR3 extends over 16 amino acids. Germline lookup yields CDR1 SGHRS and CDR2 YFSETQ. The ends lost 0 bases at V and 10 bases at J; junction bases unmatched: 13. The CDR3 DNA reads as TGCGCCAGCAGCTTGGGCGGCGGGAGTATCGATCGCGAGCAGTTCTTC. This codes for CASSLGGGSIDREQFF. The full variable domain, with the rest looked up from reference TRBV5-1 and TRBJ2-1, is KAGVTQTPRYLIKTRGQQVTLSCSPISGHRSVSWYQQTPGQGLQFLFEYFSETQRNKGNFPGRFSGRQFSNSRSEMNVSTLELGDSALYLCASSLGGGSIDREQFFGPGTRLTVL.

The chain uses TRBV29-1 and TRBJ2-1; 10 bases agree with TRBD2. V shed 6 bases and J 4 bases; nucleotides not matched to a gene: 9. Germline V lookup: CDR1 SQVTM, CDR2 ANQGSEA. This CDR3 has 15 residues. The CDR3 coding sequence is TGCAGCGTGGAGACTAGCGGGTCGGTTTACAATGAGCAGTTCTTC. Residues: CSVETSGSVYNEQFF.

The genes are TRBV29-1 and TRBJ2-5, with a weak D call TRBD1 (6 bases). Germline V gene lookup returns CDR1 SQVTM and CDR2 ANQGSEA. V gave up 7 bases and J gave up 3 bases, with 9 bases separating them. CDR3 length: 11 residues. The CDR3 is CSAYREETQYF. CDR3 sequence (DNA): TGCAGCGCCTACAGGGAAGAGACCCAGTACTTC.

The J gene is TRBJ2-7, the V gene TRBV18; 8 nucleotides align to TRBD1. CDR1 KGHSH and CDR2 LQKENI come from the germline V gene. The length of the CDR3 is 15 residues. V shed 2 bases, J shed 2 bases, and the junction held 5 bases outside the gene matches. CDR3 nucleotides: TGTGCCAGCTCACCAAATCGACAGGGGACCTACGAGCAGTACTTC. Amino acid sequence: CASSPNRQGTYEQYF.

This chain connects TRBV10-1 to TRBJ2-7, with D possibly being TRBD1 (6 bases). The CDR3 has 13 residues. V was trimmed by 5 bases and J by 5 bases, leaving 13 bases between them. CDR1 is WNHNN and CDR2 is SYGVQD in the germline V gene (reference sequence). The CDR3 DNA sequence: TGCGCCAGCAGTATGGGGGCGAAGGACGAGCAGTACTTC. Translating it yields CASSMGAKDEQYF.

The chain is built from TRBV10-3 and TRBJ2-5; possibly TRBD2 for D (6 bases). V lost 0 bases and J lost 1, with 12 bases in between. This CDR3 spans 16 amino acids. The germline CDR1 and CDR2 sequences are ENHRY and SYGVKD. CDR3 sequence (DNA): TGTGCCATCAGTGAGTCGATTAGCGGTAGCCAAGAGACCCAGTACTTC. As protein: CAISESISGSQETQYF.

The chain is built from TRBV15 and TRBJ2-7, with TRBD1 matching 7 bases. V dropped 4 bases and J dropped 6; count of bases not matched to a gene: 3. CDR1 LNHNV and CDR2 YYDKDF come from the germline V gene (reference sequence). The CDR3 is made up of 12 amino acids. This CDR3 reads CATSKTGPEQYF. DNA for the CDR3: TGTGCCACCAGCAAGACAGGGCCCGAGCAGTACTTC.

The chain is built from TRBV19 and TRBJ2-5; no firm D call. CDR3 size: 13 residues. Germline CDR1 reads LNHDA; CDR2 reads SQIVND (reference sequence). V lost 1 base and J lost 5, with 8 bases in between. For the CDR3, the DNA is TGTGCCAGTAGTATAGTTAATGGGGAGACCCAGTACTTC. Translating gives CASSIVNGETQYF.

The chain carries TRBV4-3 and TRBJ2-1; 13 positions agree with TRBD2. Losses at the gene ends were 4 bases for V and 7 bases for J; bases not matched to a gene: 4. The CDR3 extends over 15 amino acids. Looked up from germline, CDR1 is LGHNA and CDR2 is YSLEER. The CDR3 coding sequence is TGCGCCAGCAGCCGAGGACTAGCGGGAGAGAATGAGCAGTTCTTC. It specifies CASSRGLAGENEQFF.

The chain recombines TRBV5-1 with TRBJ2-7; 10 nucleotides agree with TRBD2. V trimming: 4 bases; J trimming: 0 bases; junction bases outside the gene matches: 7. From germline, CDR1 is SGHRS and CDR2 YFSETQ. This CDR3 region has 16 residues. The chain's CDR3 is CASSIGLAVPSYEQYF. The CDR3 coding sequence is TGCGCCAGCAGCATAGGACTAGCGGTCCCCTCCTACGAGCAGTACTTC.

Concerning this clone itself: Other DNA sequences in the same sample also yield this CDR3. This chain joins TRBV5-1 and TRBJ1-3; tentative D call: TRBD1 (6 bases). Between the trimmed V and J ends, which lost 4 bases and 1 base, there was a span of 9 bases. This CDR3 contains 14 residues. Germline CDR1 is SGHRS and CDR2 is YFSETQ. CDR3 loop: CASSPGTSGNTIYF. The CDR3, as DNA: TGCGCCAGCAGCCCCGGGACATCTGGAAACACCATATATTTT. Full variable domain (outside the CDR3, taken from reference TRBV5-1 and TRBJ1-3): KAGVTQTPRYLIKTRGQQVTLSCSPISGHRSVSWYQQTPGQGLQFLFEYFSETQRNKGNFPGRFSGRQFSNSRSEMNVSTLELGDSALYLCASSPGTSGNTIYFGEGSWLTVV.

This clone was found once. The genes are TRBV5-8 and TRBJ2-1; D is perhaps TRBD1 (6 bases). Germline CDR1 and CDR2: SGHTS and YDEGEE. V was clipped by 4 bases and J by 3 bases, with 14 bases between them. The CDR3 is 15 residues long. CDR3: CASSAGVLNYNEQFF. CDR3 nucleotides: TGTGCCAGCAGCGCAGGGGTACTAAACTACAATGAGCAGTTCTTC.

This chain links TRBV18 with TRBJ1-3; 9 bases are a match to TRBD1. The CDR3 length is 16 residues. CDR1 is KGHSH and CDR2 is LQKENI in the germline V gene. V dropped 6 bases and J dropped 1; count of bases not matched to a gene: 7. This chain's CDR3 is CASSLRTGDSGNTIYF. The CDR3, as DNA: TGTGCCAGCTCTCTACGGACAGGGGATTCTGGAAACACCATATATTTT.

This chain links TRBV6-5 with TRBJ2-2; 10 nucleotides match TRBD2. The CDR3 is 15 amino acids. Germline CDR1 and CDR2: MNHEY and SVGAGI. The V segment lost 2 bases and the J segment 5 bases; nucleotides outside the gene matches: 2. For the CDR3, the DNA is TGTGCCAGCAGTTACGTGACTAGCGGGACCGGGGAGCTGTTTTTT. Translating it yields CASSYVTSGTGELFF.

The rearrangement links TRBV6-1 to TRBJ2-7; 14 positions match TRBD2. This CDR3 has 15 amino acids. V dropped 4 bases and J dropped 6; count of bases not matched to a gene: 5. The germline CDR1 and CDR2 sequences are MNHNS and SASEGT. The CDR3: CASSVGLAGVFEQYF. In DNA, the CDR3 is TGTGCCAGCAGTGTGGGACTAGCGGGAGTGTTCGAGCAGTACTTC.